This entry features one TCR beta chain sequence. Its specificity is not known. This sample is drawn from a study of tumor-infiltrating lymphocytes in localized non-small cell lung cancer. As for the study in general: Each patient gave resected tumor and non-adjacent uninvolved lung tissue.

Study-level results: Immunotypes IM1 and IM2 had similar TCR-derived T-cell fractions. Higher tumor T cell infiltration than in uninvolved lung was supported by TCRbeta sequencing. Different pieces of the same tissue went to different assays, confounding technical variation with intratumor heterogeneity.

The table came from immunoSEQ multiplex PCR; TCRdb's copy has only in-frame clones and leaves some out. The sample shows 10,000 to 12,000 clones, 70% to 90% of them seen only once. The V end lost 5 bases, the J end lost 8 bases, and 13 bases lay between the germline ends. The CDR3 covers 13 residues. The germline CDR1 and CDR2 sequences are SGHVS and FQNEAQ. Material: uninvolved lung tissue not adjacent to the tumor. This chain uses TRBV7-8 with TRBJ2-1, with D uncertain. This clonotype was sampled from a human donor with non-small cell lung cancer. CDR3: CASSLSDSDEQFF. The CDR3 nucleotides are TGTGCCAGCAGCCTAAGTGATAGTGATGAGCAGTTCTTC.